This TCR beta chain was obtained from a study of control samples from healthy donors and cancer patients. Here immunoSEQ multiplex PCR was the method, and the copy in TCRdb shows in-frame clones only, minus some. The sample has about 58,000 clones; roughly 86% are singletons. This clonotype was sampled from a woman in her sixties with lung cancer. The sample comprised PBMCs.

CDR3 protein: CASSYSSSYNEQFF. In DNA form, the CDR3 reads TGTGCCAGTAGTTACTCGAGCTCCTACAATGAGCAGTTCTTC. The rearrangement links TRBV19 to TRBJ2-1; D gene uncertain. Per germline, CDR1 LNHDA and CDR2 SQIVND (reference sequence). The CDR3 contains 14 residues. V lost 5 bases, J lost 0 bases, and 8 bases lay in between.